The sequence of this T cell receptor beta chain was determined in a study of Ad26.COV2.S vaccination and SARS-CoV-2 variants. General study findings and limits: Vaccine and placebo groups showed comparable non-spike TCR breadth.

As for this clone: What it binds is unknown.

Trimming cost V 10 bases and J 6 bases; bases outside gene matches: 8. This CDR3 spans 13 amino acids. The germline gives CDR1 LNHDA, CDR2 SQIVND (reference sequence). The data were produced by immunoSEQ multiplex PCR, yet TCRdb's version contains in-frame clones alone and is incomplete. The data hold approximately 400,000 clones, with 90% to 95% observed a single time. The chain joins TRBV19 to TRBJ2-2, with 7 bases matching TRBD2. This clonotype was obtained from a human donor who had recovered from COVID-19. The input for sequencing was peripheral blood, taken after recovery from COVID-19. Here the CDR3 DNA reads TGTGCCACCCGTCTTGGGGGGGCCGGGGAGCTGTTTTTT. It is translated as CATRLGGAGELFF.